This TCR beta chain was identified in a study of shared clonotypes between healthy human individuals. Study summary: The study drew on a couple of women and a few men aged 18 to 49 as donors.

Terminally differentiated effector memory CD45RA+ cells were excluded by CCR7 positive selection of CD45RO-negative cells. Each sample came from a Caucasian adult donor living in Nashville, Tennessee. The CDR3 has 14 amino acids. V was clipped by 7 bases and J by 3 bases; unmatched bases: 5. Germline V lookup: CDR1 SGHVS, CDR2 FQNEAQ. Produced via immunoSEQ multiplex PCR; TCRdb's table is partial and in-frame only. This table holds hundreds of thousands of clones, 85% to 95% found once. Sequences were obtained from naive CD8+ T cells sorted from blood. This chain links TRBV7-8 with TRBJ2-7, with TRBD2 identical over 11 bases. The clonotype was recovered from a woman in her twenties or thirties in good health. This CDR3 is CASNELAGVYEQYF. The CDR3 DNA reads TGTGCCAGCAACGAACTAGCGGGAGTCTACGAGCAGTACTTC.